The source of this T cell receptor beta chain is a study of blood T cell repertoires in COVID-19. Study-level background: T cells, B-cell-depleted T cells, or PBMCs supplied cDNA or gDNA.

Original processing methods: Amplification with reference gene primers provided the estimates of nucleated cell counts. This table comes from immunoSEQ multiplex PCR, and its TCRdb copy is limited to in-frame clones, with some not included. The V and J calls and clone size were taken over from that table, and D and trimming were inferred from the DNA. This repertoire shows about 16,000 clones, 85% to 90% found once; its top ten account for around 2.9%. Trimming removed 0 bases from V and 2 bases from J, with 11 bases in between. CDR1 is LGHNA, CDR2 YSLEER, per germline. The CDR3 extends over 16 amino acids.

The rearrangement links TRBV4-3 to TRBJ1-5; TRBD1 might be the D (5 bases). This TCR derives from a human donor in a cohort sampled during active COVID-19. Material: peripheral blood. The DNA of the CDR3 is TGCGCCAGCAGCCAAGACCGGGGCGGGGGCAATCAGCCCCAGCATTTT. Amino acid sequence: CASSQDRGGGNQPQHF.